These 14 T cell receptor beta chains originate from one sample sequenced in a study of monozygotic twins with inflammatory bowel disease. Reanalyzing the 5' RACE reads, TCRdb keeps one entry per CDR3 protein, without DNA. Its clone listing holds about 350,000 distinct CDR3 sequences. What was sequenced was blood. These receptors were taken from a human donor with ulcerative colitis or Crohn's disease, or a healthy co-twin of an affected twin (not recorded which).

This chain connects TRBV20-1 to TRBJ1-1. From germline, CDR1 is DFQATT and CDR2 SNEGSKA (reference sequence). The CDR3 contains 13 residues. The CDR3: CSARDLLNTEAFF.

The chain has TRBV12-3 or TRBV12-4 and TRBJ1-1; the TRBD1 assignment by TCRdb is unverifiable without DNA. CDR3 length equals 15 residues. CDR3 in amino acids: CASGPDRAFGTEAFF.

The rearrangement uses TRBV12-3 or TRBV12-4 and TRBJ2-1. This CDR3 has 15 amino acids. CDR3 sequence: CASSLELSSYNEQFF.

V usage is TRBV5-1 and J usage is TRBJ1-2. Looked up from germline, CDR1 is SGHRS and CDR2 is YFSETQ. The CDR3 loop spans 13 amino acids. The CDR3: CASSLAGARGYTF. The full variable domain, its missing parts supplied by reference TRBV5-1 and TRBJ1-2, is KAGVTQTPRYLIKTRGQQVTLSCSPISGHRSVSWYQQTPGQGLQFLFEYFSETQRNKGNFPGRFSGRQFSNSRSEMNVSTLELGDSALYLCASSLAGARGYTFGSGTRLTVV.

The V gene is TRBV27, the J gene TRBJ2-5; TCRdb's D call of TRBD2 is untestable without DNA. The CDR3 runs to 15 residues. CDR1 is MNHEY, CDR2 SMNVEV, per germline (reference sequence). The CDR3 loop is CASSFGLAGPETQYF.

The CDR3 reads CAISERAAEQYF. The J gene is TRBJ2-7, the V gene TRBV10-3. This CDR3 is 12 amino acids long. Germline V gives CDR1 ENHRY, CDR2 SYGVKD.

This chain links TRBV12-3 or TRBV12-4 with TRBJ2-7; the TRBD2 assignment by TCRdb is unverifiable without DNA. The CDR3 spans 15 residues. CDR3 region: CASSLKAGWALEQYF.

This chain joins TRBV28 and TRBJ2-3; there is no DNA to check the TCRdb D call of TRBD1. CDR1 and CDR2 from the germline V gene are MDHEN and SYDVKM. The CDR3 consists of 12 residues. CDR3 region: CASSSGVSVQYF.

The V gene is TRBV6-6, the J gene TRBJ1-5; lacking DNA, the TRBD1 call made by TCRdb goes unchecked. The CDR3 extends over 13 amino acids. Germline V lookup: CDR1 MNHNY, CDR2 SVGAGI (reference sequence). CDR3: CASIRQGDQPQHF.

The J gene is TRBJ1-5, the V gene TRBV7-2. This CDR3 has 13 residues. Germline V gene data show CDR1 as SGHTA and CDR2 as FQGNSA. CDR3 in amino acids: CASSFTRNQPQHF. The entire variable domain, with the rest obtained from reference TRBV7-2 and TRBJ1-5, is as follows: GAGVSQSPSNKVTEKGKDVELRCDPISGHTALYWYRQSLGQGLEFLIYFQGNSAPDKSGLPSDRFSAERTGGSVSTLTIQRTQQEDSAVYLCASSFTRNQPQHFGDGTRLSIL.

This chain links TRBV10-3 with TRBJ2-3; TCRdb's D call of TRBD2 is untestable without DNA. Per the germline V gene, CDR1 is ENHRY and CDR2 is SYGVKD. The CDR3 sequence is 15 residues long. CDR3 sequence: CAISQTSGMTDTQYF.

The J gene is TRBJ1-4, the V gene TRBV11-2; the TRBD1 assignment by TCRdb is unverifiable without DNA. This CDR3 is 15 amino acids long. CDR1 SGHAT and CDR2 FQNNGV come from the germline V gene. Here the CDR3 reads CASSLGDRSNEKLFF.

The CDR3 region is CSARDNLYGYTF. The rearrangement uses TRBV20-1 and TRBJ1-2. CDR3 length equals 12 residues. Germline CDR1 is DFQATT and CDR2 is SNEGSKA (reference sequence).

V and J are TRBV6-5 and TRBJ1-3; there is no DNA to check the TCRdb D call of TRBD1. CDR1 and CDR2 (germline): MNHEY, SVGAGI. This CDR3 spans 15 amino acids. CDR3 in amino acids: CASSYDRASGNTIYF.